These T cell receptor beta chains were read from a single sample in a study of response to subunit inactivated influenza vaccine. A single record per CDR3 protein comes from TCRdb applying MiXCR to the RT-PCR reads. The table includes around 520,000 distinct CDR3 sequences, approximately 10% detected once. This material consisted of PBMCs from blood, taken on the day of vaccination. These receptors originate from a man aged 50-59 years who received an inactivated influenza vaccine. Each CDR3 is given with its conserved first and last residue. Each record gives: clone size, V gene, D gene, J gene, CDR3 protein, CDR3 DNA. D genes are given only for firm matches. Clone size is stated in some rows and not others, as once, few, many or a class when expanded.

clone_size: .; v_call: TRBV10-3; d_call: .; j_call: TRBJ2-2; cdr3_aa: CAISGRENTGELFF; cdr3_nt: TGTGCCATCAGTGGCAGGGAGAACACCGGGGAGCTGTTTTTT
clone_size: few; v_call: TRBV27; d_call: .; j_call: TRBJ1-2; cdr3_aa: CASKSSLTNYGYTF; cdr3_nt: TGTGCCAGCAAATCGTCCTTGACTAACTATGGCTACACCTTC
clone_size: few; v_call: TRBV28; d_call: TRBD1; j_call: TRBJ2-7; cdr3_aa: CASSPTAGGLSYEQYF; cdr3_nt: TGTGCCAGCAGTCCTACTGCAGGGGGCCTCTCCTACGAGCAGTACTTC
clone_size: few; v_call: TRBV6-5; d_call: TRBD2; j_call: TRBJ2-1; cdr3_aa: CASSYGLAGDNEQFF; cdr3_nt: TGTGCCAGCAGTTACGGACTAGCGGGCGACAATGAGCAGTTCTTC
clone_size: few; v_call: TRBV11-2; d_call: TRBD1; j_call: TRBJ2-3; cdr3_aa: CASSQETGRGRKDTQYF; cdr3_nt: TGTGCCAGCAGTCAAGAAACAGGCAGGGGGCGAAAGGATACGCAGTATTTT
clone_size: few; v_call: TRBV29-1; d_call: .; j_call: TRBJ1-1; cdr3_aa: CSVASGTEAFF; cdr3_nt: TGCAGCGTTGCGTCCGGGACTGAAGCTTTCTTT
clone_size: .; v_call: TRBV24-1; d_call: .; j_call: TRBJ2-7; cdr3_aa: CVVGEPSYEQYF; cdr3_nt: TGTGTCGTCGGGGAACCGTCCTACGAGCAGTACTTC
clone_size: .; v_call: TRBV5-1; d_call: .; j_call: TRBJ2-2; cdr3_aa: CASSLVGGGLHTGELFF; cdr3_nt: TGCGCCAGCAGCTTGGTGGGCGGGGGCCTCCATACCGGGGAGCTGTTTTTT
clone_size: .; v_call: TRBV12-3/TRBV12-4; d_call: .; j_call: TRBJ2-1; cdr3_aa: CASSPPGPTAIF; cdr3_nt: TGTGCCAGCAGTCCCCCGGGCCCTACTGCGATCTTC
clone_size: .; v_call: TRBV12-3/TRBV12-4; d_call: .; j_call: TRBJ2-7; cdr3_aa: CASSPALQSSYEQYF; cdr3_nt: TGTGCCAGCAGTCCCGCTTTACAAAGCTCCTACGAGCAGTACTTC
clone_size: many; v_call: TRBV27; d_call: .; j_call: TRBJ2-1; cdr3_aa: CASGGSSYNEQFF; cdr3_nt: TGTGCCAGCGGGGGGAGCTCCTACAATGAGCAGTTCTTC
clone_size: .; v_call: TRBV4-1; d_call: TRBD1; j_call: TRBJ2-3; cdr3_aa: CASSLDRDQTDTQYF; cdr3_nt: TGCGCCAGCAGCCTCGACAGGGATCAGACAGATACGCAGTATTTT
clone_size: few; v_call: TRBV4-3; d_call: .; j_call: TRBJ2-6; cdr3_aa: CASSQDGPPVGANVLTF; cdr3_nt: TGCGCCAGCAGCCAAGATGGGCCTCCGGTGGGGGCCAACGTCCTGACTTTC
clone_size: few; v_call: TRBV18; d_call: .; j_call: TRBJ2-3; cdr3_aa: CASSRSWEADTQYF; cdr3_nt: TGTGCCAGCTCACGATCTTGGGAAGCAGATACGCAGTATTTT
clone_size: many; v_call: TRBV6-6; d_call: .; j_call: TRBJ2-7; cdr3_aa: CASSYSGPEQAQYF; cdr3_nt: TGTGCCAGCAGTTACTCCGGACCTGAGCAGGCGCAGTACTTC
clone_size: few; v_call: TRBV6-1; d_call: TRBD2; j_call: TRBJ2-5; cdr3_aa: CASSSGGPGETQYF; cdr3_nt: TGTGCCAGCTCATCGGGGGGGCCGGGGGAGACCCAGTACTTC
clone_size: .; v_call: TRBV4-3; d_call: .; j_call: TRBJ2-5; cdr3_aa: CASSQEARGETQYF; cdr3_nt: TGCGCCAGCAGCCAAGAGGCAAGAGGGGAGACCCAGTACTTC
clone_size: few; v_call: TRBV14; d_call: .; j_call: TRBJ2-7; cdr3_aa: CASSQVTGRRHDYEQYF; cdr3_nt: TGTGCCAGCAGCCAAGTCACGGGGCGGCGACATGACTACGAGCAGTACTTC
clone_size: few; v_call: TRBV24-1; d_call: TRBD1; j_call: TRBJ2-5; cdr3_aa: CATSDFAGGRETQYF; cdr3_nt: TGTGCCACCAGTGATTTTGCAGGGGGCAGGGAGACCCAGTACTTC
clone_size: once; v_call: TRBV2; d_call: TRBD2; j_call: TRBJ2-7; cdr3_aa: CASSLRIRTQRGGSYEQYF; cdr3_nt: TGTGCCAGCAGTCTTCGCATACGCACTCAGCGGGGGGGCTCCTACGAGCAGTACTTC
clone_size: many; v_call: TRBV20-1; d_call: .; j_call: TRBJ2-7; cdr3_aa: CSAIERERLYEQYF; cdr3_nt: TGCAGTGCTATTGAGAGGGAAAGACTGTACGAGCAGTACTTC
clone_size: .; v_call: TRBV27; d_call: .; j_call: TRBJ2-1; cdr3_aa: CASSLSPINEQFF; cdr3_nt: TGTGCCAGCAGTTTAAGTCCTATCAATGAGCAGTTCTTC
clone_size: many; v_call: TRBV12-3/TRBV12-4; d_call: .; j_call: TRBJ2-1; cdr3_aa: CASSPGAGYWDEQFF; cdr3_nt: TGTGCCAGCAGTCCAGGGGCAGGGTATTGGGATGAGCAGTTCTTC
clone_size: .; v_call: TRBV12-3/TRBV12-4; d_call: .; j_call: TRBJ1-5; cdr3_aa: CASSLGARLNQPQHF; cdr3_nt: TGTGCCAGCAGTTTAGGGGCCAGGCTCAATCAGCCCCAGCATTTT